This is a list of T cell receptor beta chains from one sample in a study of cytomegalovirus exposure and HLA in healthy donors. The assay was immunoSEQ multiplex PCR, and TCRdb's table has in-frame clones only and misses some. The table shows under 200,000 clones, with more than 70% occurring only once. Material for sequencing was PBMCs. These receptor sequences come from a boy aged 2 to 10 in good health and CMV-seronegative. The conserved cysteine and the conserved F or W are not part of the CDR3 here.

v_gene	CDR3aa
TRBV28	ASSWREQF
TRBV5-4	ASSLGFSDRTGNTIY
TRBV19	ASSIVELAVYNEQF
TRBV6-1	ASDTGAVSTEAF
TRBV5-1	ASSPRDRELNTEAF
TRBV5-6	ASSQTRGRGWSETQY
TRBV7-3	ASSLTRPPAESSGANVLT
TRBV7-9	ASSPRVGRAF
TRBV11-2	ASSLGGQNQPQH
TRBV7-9	ASSSEGGGLEEAF
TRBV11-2	ASSQNSREQF
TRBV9	ASSVDRTASGNTIY
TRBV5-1	ASSSSGAEAF
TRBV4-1	ASSHHNGEQF
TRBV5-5	ASSLSGGAVQPQH
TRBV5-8	ASSLEYGGNEQF
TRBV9	ASSGAPPYDTQY
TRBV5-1	ASSLGLENHEQF
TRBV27	ASSVDRGSYEQY
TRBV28	ASTPSGSADTQY